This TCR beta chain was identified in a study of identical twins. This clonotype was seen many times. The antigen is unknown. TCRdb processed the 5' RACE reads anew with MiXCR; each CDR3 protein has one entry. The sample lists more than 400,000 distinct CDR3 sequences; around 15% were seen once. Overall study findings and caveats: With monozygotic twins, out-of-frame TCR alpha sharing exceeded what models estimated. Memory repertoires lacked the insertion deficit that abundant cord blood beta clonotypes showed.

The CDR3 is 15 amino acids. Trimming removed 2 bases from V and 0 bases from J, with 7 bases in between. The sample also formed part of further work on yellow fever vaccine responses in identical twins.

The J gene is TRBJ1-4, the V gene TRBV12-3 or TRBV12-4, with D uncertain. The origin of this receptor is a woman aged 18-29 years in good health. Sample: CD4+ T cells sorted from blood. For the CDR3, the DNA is TGTGCCAGCAGTTTATACGGTGCAACTAATGAAAAACTGTTTTTT. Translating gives CASSLYGATNEKLFF.